The 6 T cell receptor beta chains presented below share a single source sample, sequenced in a study of shared clonotypes between healthy human individuals. Clones were sequenced by immunoSEQ multiplex PCR, and TCRdb holds only the in-frame ones, with some missing. The sample shows 2 million to 2.5 million clones, 85% to 95% of them seen only once. Sequenced input: naive CD4+ T cells from PBMCs. Subset meaning: CD45RA+ positively selected. The origin of the receptors is a man aged 18 to 35 in good health. Some clones in this sample may be carry-over from other donors' samples.

The chain recombines TRBV6-1 with TRBJ1-4; 7 bases fit TRBD1. CDR3 size: 14 residues. CDR1 is MNHNS, CDR2 SASEGT, per germline. Unmatched junction bases numbered 3, after V lost 4 bases and J lost 4 bases. This CDR3 reads CASSGGTVNEKLFF. In DNA form, the CDR3 reads TGTGCCAGCAGTGGAGGGACAGTTAATGAAAAACTGTTTTTT.

CDR3 bases: TGTGCCAGCAGTTCCCTACTAGCAGCCTCCTACAATGAGCAGTTCTTC. It codes for CASSSLLAASYNEQFF. The V and J genes are TRBV28 and TRBJ2-1; weak D call: TRBD2 (6 bases). Germline V gives CDR1 MDHEN, CDR2 SYDVKM. The V end was cut by 4 bases, the J end by 0 bases, with 13 bases between. CDR3 length: 16 amino acids.

The chain couples TRBV10-3 to TRBJ2-7, with TRBD2 matching 9 bases. This CDR3 region has 15 residues. Germline values: CDR1 ENHRY, CDR2 SYGVKD. J was trimmed by 2 bases and V by 8 bases; bases with no gene match: 10. The CDR3 DNA reads TGTGCCATCGACAAGGGACTAGCCGACGCCTACGAGCAGTACTTC. It encodes CAIDKGLADAYEQYF.

The rearrangement joins TRBV16 to TRBJ1-2; no reliable D call. The CDR3 runs 13 residues. Trimming shortened V by 2 bases and J by 8 bases, and 12 bases separated the two germline ends. Germline values: CDR1 KGHSY, CDR2 FQNENV. The CDR3 sequence: CASSQRGREGYTF. Here the CDR3 DNA reads TGTGCCAGCAGCCAACGGGGTCGAGAAGGCTACACCTTC.

The CDR3 is CASSAASGRGYEQYF. For the CDR3, the DNA is TGTGCCAGCAGTGCAGCTAGCGGGAGAGGGTACGAGCAGTACTTC. The chain has TRBV6-1 and TRBJ2-7; 10 bases line up with TRBD2. V shed 4 bases, J shed 4 bases, and the junction held 7 bases outside the gene matches. Germline CDR1 is MNHNS and CDR2 is SASEGT. The CDR3 is 15 residues long.

A single count supports this clone. The V call is TRBV18, the J call TRBJ1-2; D unresolved. The V end was cut by 3 bases, the J end by 8 bases, with 19 bases between. The length of the CDR3 is 15 residues. The V gene's germline CDR1 is KGHSH and CDR2 LQKENI. The CDR3 sequence is CASSPSGRRTSGYTF. DNA for the CDR3: TGTGCCAGCTCACCCTCTGGACGGAGGACGAGCGGCTACACCTTC.